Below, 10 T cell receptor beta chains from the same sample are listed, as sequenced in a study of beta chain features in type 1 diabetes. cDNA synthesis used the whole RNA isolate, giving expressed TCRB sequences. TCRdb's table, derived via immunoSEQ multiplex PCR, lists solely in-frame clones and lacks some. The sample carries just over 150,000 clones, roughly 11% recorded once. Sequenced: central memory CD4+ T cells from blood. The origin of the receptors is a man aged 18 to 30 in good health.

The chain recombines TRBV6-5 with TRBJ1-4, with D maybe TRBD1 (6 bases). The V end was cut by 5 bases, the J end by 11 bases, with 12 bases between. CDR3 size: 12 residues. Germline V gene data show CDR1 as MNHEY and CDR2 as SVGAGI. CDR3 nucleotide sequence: TGTGCCAGCAGTCGAAACAGGGAGAAACTGTTTTTT. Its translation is CASSRNREKLFF.

The CDR3 nucleotides are TGTGCCAGCTCACAGGGAGCACAGGGGTGGGACACTGAAGCTTTCTTT. Encoded protein: CASSQGAQGWDTEAFF. The chain combines TRBV18 with TRBJ1-1; 7 bases are a match to TRBD1. Trimming cost V 4 bases and J 3 bases; bases outside gene matches: 11. Germline V gives CDR1 KGHSH, CDR2 LQKENI. CDR3 size: 16 residues.

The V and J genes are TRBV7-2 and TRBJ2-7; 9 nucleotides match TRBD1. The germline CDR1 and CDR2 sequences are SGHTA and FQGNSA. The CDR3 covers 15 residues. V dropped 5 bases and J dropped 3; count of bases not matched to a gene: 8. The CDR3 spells CASSPRDRAYYEQYF. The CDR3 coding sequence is TGTGCCAGCAGCCCTCGGGACAGGGCTTACTACGAGCAGTACTTC.

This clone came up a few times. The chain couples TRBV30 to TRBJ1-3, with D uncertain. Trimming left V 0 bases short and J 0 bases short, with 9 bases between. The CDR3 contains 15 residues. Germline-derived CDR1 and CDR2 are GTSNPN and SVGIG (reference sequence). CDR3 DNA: TGTGCCTGGAGTGTACTGAGGGCCTCTGGAAACACCATATATTTT. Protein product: CAWSVLRASGNTIYF.

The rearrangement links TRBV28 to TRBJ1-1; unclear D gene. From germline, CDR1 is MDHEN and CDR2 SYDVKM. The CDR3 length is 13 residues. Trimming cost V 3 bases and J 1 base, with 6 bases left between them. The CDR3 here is CASSFRKNTEAFF. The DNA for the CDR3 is TGTGCCAGCAGTTTTAGGAAGAACACTGAAGCTTTCTTT.

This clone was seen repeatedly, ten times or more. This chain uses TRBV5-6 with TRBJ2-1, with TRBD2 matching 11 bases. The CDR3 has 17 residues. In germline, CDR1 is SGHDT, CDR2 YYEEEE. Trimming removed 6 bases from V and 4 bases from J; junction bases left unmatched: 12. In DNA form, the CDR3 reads TGTGCCAGCACCCCCCTGGCTAGCGGGGGGTGGTACAATGAGCAGTTCTTC. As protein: CASTPLASGGWYNEQFF.

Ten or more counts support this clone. DNA for the CDR3: TGTGCCAGCAGCTTAATGTCTAGCACAGATACGCAGTATTTT. Its protein is CASSLMSSTDTQYF. V and J are TRBV7-9 and TRBJ2-3; D remains unclear. Germline values: CDR1 SEHNR, CDR2 FQNEAQ (reference sequence). Trimming took 2 bases from V and 0 from J, leaving 6 bases between them. This CDR3 region has 14 residues.

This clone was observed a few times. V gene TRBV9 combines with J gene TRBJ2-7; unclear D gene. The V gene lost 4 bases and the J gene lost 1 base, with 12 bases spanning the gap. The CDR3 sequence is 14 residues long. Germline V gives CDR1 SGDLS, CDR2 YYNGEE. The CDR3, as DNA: TGTGCCAGCAGCTCCAAGGCCAATTCCTACGAGCAGTACTTC. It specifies CASSSKANSYEQYF.

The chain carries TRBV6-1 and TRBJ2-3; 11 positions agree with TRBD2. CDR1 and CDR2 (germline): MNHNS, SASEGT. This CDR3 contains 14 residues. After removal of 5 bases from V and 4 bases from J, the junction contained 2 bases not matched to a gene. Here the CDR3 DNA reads TGTGCCAGCAGTCTAGCGGGAGGCTCAGATACGCAGTATTTT. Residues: CASSLAGGSDTQYF.

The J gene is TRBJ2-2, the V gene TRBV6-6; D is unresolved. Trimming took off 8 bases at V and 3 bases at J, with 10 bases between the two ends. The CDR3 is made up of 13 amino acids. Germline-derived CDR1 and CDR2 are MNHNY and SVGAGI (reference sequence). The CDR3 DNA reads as TGTGCCAGCGTTCCTAAACACACCGGGGAGCTGTTTTTT. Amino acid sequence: CASVPKHTGELFF.